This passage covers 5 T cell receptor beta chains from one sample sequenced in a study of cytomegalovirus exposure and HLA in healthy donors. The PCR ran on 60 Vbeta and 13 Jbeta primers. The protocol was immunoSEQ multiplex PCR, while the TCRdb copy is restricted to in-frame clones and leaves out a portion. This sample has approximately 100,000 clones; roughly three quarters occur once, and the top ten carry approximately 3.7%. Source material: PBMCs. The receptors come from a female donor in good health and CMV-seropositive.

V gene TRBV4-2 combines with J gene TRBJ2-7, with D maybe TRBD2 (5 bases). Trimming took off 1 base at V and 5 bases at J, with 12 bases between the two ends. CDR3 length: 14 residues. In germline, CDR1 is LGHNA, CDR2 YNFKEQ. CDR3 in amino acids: CASSQGGRGNEQYF. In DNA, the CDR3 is TGTGCCAGCAGCCAAGGCGGCCGGGGTAACGAGCAGTACTTC.

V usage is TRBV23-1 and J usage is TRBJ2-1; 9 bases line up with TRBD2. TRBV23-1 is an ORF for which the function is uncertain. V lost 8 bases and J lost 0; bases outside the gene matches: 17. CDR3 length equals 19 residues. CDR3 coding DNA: TGCGCCAGCCCCCCTCGCCGTGTAGCGGGGGTAAGCTCCTACAATGAGCAGTTCTTC. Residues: CASPPRRVAGVSSYNEQFF.

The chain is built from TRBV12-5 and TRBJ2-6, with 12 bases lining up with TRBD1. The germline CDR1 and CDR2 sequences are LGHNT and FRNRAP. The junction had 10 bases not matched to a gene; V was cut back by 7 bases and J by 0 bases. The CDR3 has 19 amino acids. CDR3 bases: TGTGCTAGTGACAGGGACAGGGGGCCATTCAGCTCTGGGGCCAACGTCCTGACTTTC. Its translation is CASDRDRGPFSSGANVLTF.

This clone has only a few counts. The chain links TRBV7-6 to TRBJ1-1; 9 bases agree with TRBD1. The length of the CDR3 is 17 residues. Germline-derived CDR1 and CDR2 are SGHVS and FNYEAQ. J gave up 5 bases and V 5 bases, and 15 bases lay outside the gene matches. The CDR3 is CASSRHPPGQGGTEAFF. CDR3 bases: TGTGCCAGCAGCAGACACCCACCGGGACAGGGAGGGACTGAAGCTTTCTTT. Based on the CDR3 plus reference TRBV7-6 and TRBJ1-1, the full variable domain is GAGVSQSPRYKVTKRGQDVALRCDPISGHVSLYWYRQALGQGPEFLTYFNYEAQQDKSGLPNDRFSAERPEGSISTLTIQRTEQRDSAMYRCASSRHPPGQGGTEAFFGQGTRLTVV.

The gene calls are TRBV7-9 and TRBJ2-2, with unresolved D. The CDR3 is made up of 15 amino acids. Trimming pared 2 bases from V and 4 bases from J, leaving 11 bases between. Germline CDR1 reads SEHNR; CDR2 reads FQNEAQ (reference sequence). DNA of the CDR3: TGTGCCAGCAGCTTAATGGGTCAGGTCACCGGGGAGCTGTTTTTT. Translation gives CASSLMGQVTGELFF.